The clone carrying this T cell receptor (beta chain) has just a few counts. Trimming removed 4 bases at V and 0 bases at J, with 25 bases between. This CDR3 contains 20 residues. Germline CDR1 reads MDHEN; CDR2 reads SYDVKM. Generated by immunoSEQ multiplex PCR, the TCRdb table keeps only in-frame clones and is missing some. The data show about 77,000 clones, with 80% to 90% seen just once and around 0.76% held by the top ten. The data derive from a study of OX40 agonist ivuxolimab in advanced cancers. This TCR was recovered from an adult with an advanced solid tumor such as melanoma, head and neck, liver or kidney cancer. This sample comprised CD4+ or CD8+ T cells sorted from blood, obtained in a trial of the OX40 agonist ivuxolimab. This chain connects TRBV28 to TRBJ1-3; D may be TRBD1 (6 bases). The CDR3 protein is CASSSRGGKPKTISGNTIYF. The CDR3 DNA is TGTGCCAGCAGTTCCCGAGGGGGAAAACCTAAAACTATCTCTGGAAACACCATATATTTT. Full variable domain (outside the CDR3, taken from reference TRBV28 and TRBJ1-3): DVKVTQSSRYLVKRTGEKVFLECVQDMDHENMFWYRQDPGLGLRLIYFSYDVKMKEKGDIPEGYSVSREKKERFSLILESASTNQTSMYLCASSSRGGKPKTISGNTIYFGEGSWLTVV.